This passage covers 6 T cell receptor beta chains from one sample sequenced in a study of T cells in Graves' hyperthyroidism and ophthalmopathy. From RNA transcripts, TCR beta CDR3 regions were amplified. HTBI primers were used for first-round RT-PCR of the TCR CDR3. TCRdb redid the calling of the multiplex PCR reads with MiXCR, one entry per CDR3 protein. The sample has 550,000 to 700,000 distinct CDR3 sequences; approximately 15% are singletons. Sequencing used blood. Receptors originate from a woman aged 40 to 50 with Graves' ophthalmopathy.

V gene TRBV6-1 combines with J gene TRBJ2-7, with 7 positions matching TRBD1. The J segment lost 4 bases and the V segment lost 6 bases, leaving 18 bases of the junction unmatched. In germline, CDR1 is MNHNS, CDR2 SASEGT. The CDR3 spans 17 residues. The CDR3 protein is CASRLTGSRRTAYEQYF. The CDR3 nucleotides read TGTGCCAGCAGGCTGACAGGGTCTCGGCGTACGGCGTACGAGCAGTACTTC.

The chain uses TRBV6-5 and TRBJ1-2; 8 bases are shared with TRBD1. Germline V gene data show CDR1 as MNHEY and CDR2 as SVGAGI. Losses at the gene ends were 2 bases for V and 2 bases for J; bases not matched to a gene: 10. The CDR3 is 17 residues long. CDR3 in amino acids: CASSYISGTGNNYGYTF. CDR3 bases: TGTGCCAGCAGTTACATATCCGGGACAGGAAACAACTATGGCTACACCTTC.

This clonotype came up many times. This rearrangement joins TRBV6-5 to TRBJ2-7; 16 bases match TRBD2. CDR1 and CDR2 from the germline V gene are MNHEY and SVGAGI. After removal of 2 bases from V and 6 bases from J, the junction contained 4 bases not matched to a gene. The CDR3 is 16 amino acids. The CDR3 DNA sequence: TGTGCCAGCAGTTACGGGACTAGCGGGAGGGCCGGCGAGCAGTACTTC. Residues: CASSYGTSGRAGEQYF.

This clonotype was observed at least ten times. This rearrangement joins TRBV20-1 to TRBJ2-5; TRBD2 is a possible D gene (6 bases). Trimming stripped 3 bases from V and 1 base from J, with 12 bases between. Germline values: CDR1 DFQATT, CDR2 SNEGSKA (reference sequence). The CDR3 has 14 amino acids. Here the CDR3 reads CSARVAESQETQYF. The CDR3 DNA sequence: TGCAGTGCTAGGGTAGCGGAGAGCCAAGAGACCCAGTACTTC.

This clonotype appeared a few times. The chain employs TRBV29-1 and TRBJ1-2; no definite D call. Germline CDR1 is SQVTM and CDR2 is ANQGSEA. Trimming removed 4 bases from V and 0 bases from J, with 9 bases in between. This CDR3 contains 13 residues. This CDR3 reads CSVGHGANYGYTF. DNA for the CDR3: TGCAGCGTTGGCCACGGGGCTAACTATGGCTACACCTTC.

This clonotype was seen ten or more times. The V call is TRBV20-1, the J call TRBJ1-1; D gene unclear. V was clipped by 5 bases and J by 1 base, with 5 bases between them. CDR1 is DFQATT and CDR2 is SNEGSKA in the germline V gene (reference sequence). CDR3 length: 11 amino acids. The DNA of the CDR3 is TGCAGTGCTCACAGGAACACTGAAGCTTTCTTT. Translation gives CSAHRNTEAFF.